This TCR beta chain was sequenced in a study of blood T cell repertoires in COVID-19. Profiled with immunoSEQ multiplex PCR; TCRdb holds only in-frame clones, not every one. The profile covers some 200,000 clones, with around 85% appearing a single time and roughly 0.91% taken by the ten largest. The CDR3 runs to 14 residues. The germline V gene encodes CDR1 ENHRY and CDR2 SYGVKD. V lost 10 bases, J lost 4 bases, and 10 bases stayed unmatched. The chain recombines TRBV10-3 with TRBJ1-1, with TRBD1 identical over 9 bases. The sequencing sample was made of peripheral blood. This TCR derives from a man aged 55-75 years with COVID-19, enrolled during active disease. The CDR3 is CATDAKTGGTEAFF. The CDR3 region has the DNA TGTGCCACCGACGCCAAGACAGGGGGCACTGAAGCTTTCTTT.